The rows below give T cell receptor beta chains drawn from one sample of a study of blood T cell repertoires in COVID-19. The repertoire was sequenced with immunoSEQ multiplex PCR; TCRdb's copy has only in-frame clones and lacks some. The sample includes more than 250,000 clones, roughly 90% of them seen just once. The sample consisted of peripheral blood. Source of these receptors: a man aged 18 to 30 who had recovered from COVID-19. Each CDR3 is given with its conserved first and last residue. The D gene is left open where the match is weak. Only some rows state a clone size, as once, few, many or a class for expanded clones.

TRBV6-5	NA	NA	TRBJ2-6	TGTGCCAGCCGGAACGGGGGCTCTGGGGCCAACGTCCTGACTTTC	CASRNGGSGANVLTF
TRBV10-3	NA	TRBD1	TRBJ1-2	TGTGCCATCAGTGATTTAGGGGGCGAGGACTACACCTTC	CAISDLGGEDYTF
TRBV9	NA	NA	TRBJ2-2	TGTGCCAGCAGCACACCGGGGACCGGGGAGCTGTTTTTT	CASSTPGTGELFF
TRBV7-8	NA	TRBD1	TRBJ1-1	TGTGCCAGCAGCTCTAGAGGGACAGGGCTCACTGAAGCTTTCTTT	CASSSRGTGLTEAFF
TRBV5-1	NA	TRBD2	TRBJ2-3	TGCGCCAGCAGCTTGGGGACTAGCGAGGATACGCAGTATTTT	CASSLGTSEDTQYF
TRBV29-1	NA	TRBD1	TRBJ1-1	TGCAGCGTTTGGACAGGGGGAAAGGGTTCGGCTGAAGCTTTCTTT	CSVWTGGKGSAEAFF
TRBV19	NA	NA	TRBJ1-5	TGTGCCAGTAGTATGATCTTGGGGGGGGGACAGCCCCAGCATTTT	CASSMILGGGQPQHF
TRBV9	NA	TRBD1	TRBJ1-1	TGTGCCAGCAGCGTAGATACAGGGGGCTTGAACACTGAAGCTTTCTTT	CASSVDTGGLNTEAFF
TRBV19	NA	NA	TRBJ2-2	TGTGCCAGTAGTATAGGTACGAACACCGGGGAGCTGTTTTTT	CASSIGTNTGELFF
TRBV5-6	NA	NA	TRBJ2-2	TGTGCCAGCAGCTTATGGGGGGTCGTCACCGGGGAGCTGTTTTTT	CASSLWGVVTGELFF
TRBV4-1	NA	TRBD1	TRBJ1-2	TGCGCCAGCAGCCAAGGACAGGGTTCTAACTATGGCTACACCTTC	CASSQGQGSNYGYTF
TRBV4-3	few	NA	TRBJ2-7	TGCGCCAGCAGCCAAGAACGAGATTACGAGCAGTACTTC	CASSQERDYEQYF
TRBV12-5	NA	NA	TRBJ1-2	TGTGCTAGTGGTCCCGGGACTTTCTATGGCTACACCTTC	CASGPGTFYGYTF
TRBV19	NA	TRBD1	TRBJ1-1	TGTGCCAGTAGTATTTTTCAGGGGGCCGGTCGTACTGAAGCTTTCTTT	CASSIFQGAGRTEAFF
TRBV6-5	NA	TRBD1	TRBJ1-4	TGTGCCAGCTTTGACAGGGAGAATGAAAAACTGTTTTTT	CASFDRENEKLFF
TRBV20-1	NA	TRBD2	TRBJ2-1	TGCAGTGCTAGTCAGTTCGGGGGGGCCGGCAATGAGCAGTTCTTC	CSASQFGGAGNEQFF
TRBV18	NA	TRBD1	TRBJ2-4	TGTGCCAGCTCACCAAGACAGGGTCAAAACATTCAGTACTTC	CASSPRQGQNIQYF
TRBV6-2/TRBV6-3	NA	TRBD1	TRBJ1-1	TGTGCCAGCAGTTACTCGACCGCCAGGGGGCGAGGAACTGAAGCTTTCTTT	CASSYSTARGRGTEAFF
TRBV27	NA	NA	TRBJ2-3	TGTGCCAGCAGTCTGTCGAGGGATTTAGGCACAGATACGCAGTATTTT	CASSLSRDLGTDTQYF
TRBV4-1	NA	TRBD1	TRBJ2-6	TGCGCCAGCAGCCGAGGACAGGGGGATCGCTCTGGGGCCAACGTCCTGACTTTC	CASSRGQGDRSGANVLTF
TRBV4-2	few	TRBD1	TRBJ2-4	TGTGCCAGCAGCCTGGGACAGGGAGAATCGAACATTCAGTACTTC	CASSLGQGESNIQYF
TRBV5-1	NA	TRBD2	TRBJ2-5	TGCGCCAGCAGCCCGGGGGGGCCCGGGGGAGAATCACAACAGGGGACCCAGTACTTC	CASSPGGPGGESQQGTQYF
TRBV7-9	NA	TRBD2	TRBJ2-5	TGTGCCAGCAGCCTTTTGTCTGGACTAGCGGGGGGCCAAGAGACCCAGTACTTC	CASSLLSGLAGGQETQYF
TRBV5-6	once	NA	TRBJ2-5	TGTGCCAGCAGTCTTGGGGGGGGCTCTGAGACCCAGTACTTC	CASSLGGGSETQYF